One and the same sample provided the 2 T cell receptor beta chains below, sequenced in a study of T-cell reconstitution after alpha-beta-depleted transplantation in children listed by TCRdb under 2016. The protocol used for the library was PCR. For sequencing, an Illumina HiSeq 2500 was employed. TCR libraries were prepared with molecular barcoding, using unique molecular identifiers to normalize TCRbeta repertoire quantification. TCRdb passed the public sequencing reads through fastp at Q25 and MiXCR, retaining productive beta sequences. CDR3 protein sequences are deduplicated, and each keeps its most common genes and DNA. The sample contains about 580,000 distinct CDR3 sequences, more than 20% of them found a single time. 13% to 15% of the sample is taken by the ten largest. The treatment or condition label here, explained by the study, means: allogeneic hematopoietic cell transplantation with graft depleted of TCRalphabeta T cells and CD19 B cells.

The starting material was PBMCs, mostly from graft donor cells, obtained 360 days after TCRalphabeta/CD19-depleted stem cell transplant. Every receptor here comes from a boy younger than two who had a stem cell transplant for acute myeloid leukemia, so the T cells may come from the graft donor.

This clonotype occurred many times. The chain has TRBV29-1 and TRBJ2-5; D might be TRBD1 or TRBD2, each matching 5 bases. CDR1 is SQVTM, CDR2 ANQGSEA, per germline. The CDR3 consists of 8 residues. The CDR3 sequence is CKRGTQYF. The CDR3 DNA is TGCAAGAGGGGGACCCAGTACTTC.

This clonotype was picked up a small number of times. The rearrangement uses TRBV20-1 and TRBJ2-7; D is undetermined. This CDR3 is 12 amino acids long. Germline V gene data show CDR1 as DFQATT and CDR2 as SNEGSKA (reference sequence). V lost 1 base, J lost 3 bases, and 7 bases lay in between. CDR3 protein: CSARGGYYEQYF. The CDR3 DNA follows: TGCAGTGCTAGAGGGGGATACTACGAGCAGTACTTC.